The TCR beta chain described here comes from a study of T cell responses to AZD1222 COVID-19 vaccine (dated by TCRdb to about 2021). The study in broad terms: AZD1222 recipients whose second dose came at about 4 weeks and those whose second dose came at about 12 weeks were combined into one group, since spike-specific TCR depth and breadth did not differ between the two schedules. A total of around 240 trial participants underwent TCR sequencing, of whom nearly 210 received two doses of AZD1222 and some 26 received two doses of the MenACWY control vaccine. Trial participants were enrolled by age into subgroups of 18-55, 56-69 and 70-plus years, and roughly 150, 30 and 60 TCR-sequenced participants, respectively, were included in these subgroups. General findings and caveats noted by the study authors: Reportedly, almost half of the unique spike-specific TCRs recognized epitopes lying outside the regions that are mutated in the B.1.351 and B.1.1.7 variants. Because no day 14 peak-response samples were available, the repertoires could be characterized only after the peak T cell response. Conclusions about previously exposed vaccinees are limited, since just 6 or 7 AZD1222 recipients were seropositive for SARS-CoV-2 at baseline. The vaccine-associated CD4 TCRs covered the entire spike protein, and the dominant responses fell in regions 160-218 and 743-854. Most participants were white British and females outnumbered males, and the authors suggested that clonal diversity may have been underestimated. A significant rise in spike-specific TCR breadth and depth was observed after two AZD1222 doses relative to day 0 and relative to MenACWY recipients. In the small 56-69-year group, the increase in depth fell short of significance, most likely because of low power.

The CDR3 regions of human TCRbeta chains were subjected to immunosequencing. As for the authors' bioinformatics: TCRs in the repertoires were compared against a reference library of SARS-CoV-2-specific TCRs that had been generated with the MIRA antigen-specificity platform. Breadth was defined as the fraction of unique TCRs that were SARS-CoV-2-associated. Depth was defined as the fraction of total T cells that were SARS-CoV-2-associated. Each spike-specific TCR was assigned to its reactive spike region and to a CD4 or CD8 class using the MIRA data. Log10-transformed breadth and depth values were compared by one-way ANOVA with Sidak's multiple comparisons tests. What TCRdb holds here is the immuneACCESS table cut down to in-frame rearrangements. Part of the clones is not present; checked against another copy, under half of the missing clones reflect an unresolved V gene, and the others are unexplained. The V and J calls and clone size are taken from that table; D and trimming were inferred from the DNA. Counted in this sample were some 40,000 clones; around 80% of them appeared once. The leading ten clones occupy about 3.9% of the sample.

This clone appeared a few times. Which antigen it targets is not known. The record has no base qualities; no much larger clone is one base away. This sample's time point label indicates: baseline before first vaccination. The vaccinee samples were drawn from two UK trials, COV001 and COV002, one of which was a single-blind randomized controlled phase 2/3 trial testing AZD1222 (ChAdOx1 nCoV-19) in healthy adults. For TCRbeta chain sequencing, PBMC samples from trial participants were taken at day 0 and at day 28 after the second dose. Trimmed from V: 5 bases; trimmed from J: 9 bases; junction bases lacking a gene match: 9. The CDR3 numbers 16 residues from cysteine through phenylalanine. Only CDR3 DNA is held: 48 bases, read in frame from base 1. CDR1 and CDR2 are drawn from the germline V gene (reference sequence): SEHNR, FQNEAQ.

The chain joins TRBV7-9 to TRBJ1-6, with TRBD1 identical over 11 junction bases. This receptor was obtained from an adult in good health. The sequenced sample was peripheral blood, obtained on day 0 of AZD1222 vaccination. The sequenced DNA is TGTGCCAGCAGCCCAACGCGGACAGGGGGCCGTTCACCCCTCCACTTT. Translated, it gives CASSPTRTGGRSPLHF.